A selection of T cell receptor beta chains follows, all from one sample in a study of blood T cell repertoires in COVID-19. Assay used: immunoSEQ multiplex PCR; TCRdb lists only in-frame clones, some missing. The sample carries approximately 170,000 clones, about 80% recorded once. The sample was PBMCs or T cells enriched from blood (not recorded which). The receptors were sampled from a man aged 50 to 60 who had recovered from COVID-19. Both conserved end residues are part of each CDR3.

v_call,cdr3_aa
TRBV3-1/TRBV3-2,CASSGSSYNSPLHF
TRBV6-1,CASSESVTQGVTDTQYF
TRBV2,CASSEGGDQPQHF
TRBV18,CASSFSGTGANQPQHF
TRBV5-4,CASTVDRGRRSGSYGYTF
TRBV11-3,CASSRTGTGVDGTQYF
TRBV27,CASSLWANSNQPQHF
TRBV20-1,CSARETGEAFF
TRBV4-1,CASSQERRVRSPRTEAFF
TRBV15,CATSRDIETQYF
TRBV20-1,CSARLNEKLFF
TRBV19,CASGTDEAFF
TRBV23-1,CASSHPVQGHGYTF
TRBV6-5,CASSHRGAWGGELFF
TRBV12-3/TRBV12-4,CASSLQSWAQYF
TRBV5-1,CASSFGETYGYTF
TRBV5-1,CASSLYGVGQSYEQYF
TRBV5-1,CASSLERNRNGYTF
TRBV9,CASSPTQGDYEQYF
TRBV13,CASSFGQGATDTQYF
TRBV10-1,CASSVEEEGQPQHF
TRBV7-9,CASSPEGLAGVSEQFF
TRBV5-1,CASSPGTSLDTQYF
TRBV21-1,CASRPGQGICSNQPQHF
TRBV7-9,CASSLRGGAGGEKLFF
TRBV4-3,CASSQDKRQALHF